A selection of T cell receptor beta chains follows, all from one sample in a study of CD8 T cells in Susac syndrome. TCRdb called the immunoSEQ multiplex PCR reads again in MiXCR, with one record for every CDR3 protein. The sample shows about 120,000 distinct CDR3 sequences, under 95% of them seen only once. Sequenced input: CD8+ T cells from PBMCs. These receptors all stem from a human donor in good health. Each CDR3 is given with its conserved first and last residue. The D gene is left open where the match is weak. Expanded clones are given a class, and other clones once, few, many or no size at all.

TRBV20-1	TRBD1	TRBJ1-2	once	TGCAGTGCTAGAGGCAGGGGGCGGCCCTATGGCTACACCTTC	CSARGRGRPYGYTF
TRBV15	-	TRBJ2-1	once	TGTGCCACCAGTATCGGACTGGGCTACAATGAGCAGTTCTTC	CATSIGLGYNEQFF
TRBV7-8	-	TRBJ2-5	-	TGTGCCAGCAGCGTCCGCCCAGGGACGGCGGGGGAGACCCAGTACTTC	CASSVRPGTAGETQYF
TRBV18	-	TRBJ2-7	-	TGTGCCAGCTCACCACCCGATGCGAAAGGTCGCTACGAGCAGTACTTC	CASSPPDAKGRYEQYF
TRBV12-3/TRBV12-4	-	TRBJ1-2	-	TGTGCCAGCAGTTTTCAGGGCAACTATGGCTACACCTTC	CASSFQGNYGYTF
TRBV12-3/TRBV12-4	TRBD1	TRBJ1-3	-	TGTGCCAGCAGGGGGGCTGGGACAGCAGGAAACACCATATATTTT	CASRGAGTAGNTIYF
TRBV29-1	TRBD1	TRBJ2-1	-	TGCAGCGTGAAGATTGGGACAGACAACAATGAGCAGTTCTTC	CSVKIGTDNNEQFF
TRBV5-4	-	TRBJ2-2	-	TGTGCCAGCAGCAGAGAACAGGGAGCCGGGGAGCTGTTTTTT	CASSREQGAGELFF
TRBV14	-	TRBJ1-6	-	TGTGCCAGCAGCCGGCAACGGGACTTTCTTAATTCACCCCTCCACTTT	CASSRQRDFLNSPLHF
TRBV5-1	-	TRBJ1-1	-	TGCGCCAGCAGTCCCTCCTCAGGGGACACTGAAGCTTTCTTT	CASSPSSGDTEAFF
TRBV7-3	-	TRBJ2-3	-	TGTGCCAGCAGCCCGGGGGCTCTTCGGAGCACAGATACGCAGTATTTT	CASSPGALRSTDTQYF
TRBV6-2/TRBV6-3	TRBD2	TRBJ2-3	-	TGTGCCAGCAGTTACCCGAACGGGAGGGCCTCCTCTAGCACAGATACGCAGTATTTT	CASSYPNGRASSSTDTQYF
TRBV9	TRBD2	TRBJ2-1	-	TGTGCCAGCAGCGTAACAGCGGGGGGCTCCTACAATGAGCAGTTCTTC	CASSVTAGGSYNEQFF
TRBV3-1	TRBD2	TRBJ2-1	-	TGTGCCAGCGCGGGAGGATACTCCTACAATGAGCAGTTCTTC	CASAGGYSYNEQFF
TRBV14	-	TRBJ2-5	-	TGTGCCAGCAGCCAAGACCTTCGGGAGACCCAGTACTTC	CASSQDLRETQYF
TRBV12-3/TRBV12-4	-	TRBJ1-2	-	TGTGCCAGCAGTTTAGCACGACGGGATGGCTACACCTTC	CASSLARRDGYTF
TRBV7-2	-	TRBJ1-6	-	TGTGCCAGCAGCTTAACTCAGGGGCTTGATTCACCCCTCCACTTT	CASSLTQGLDSPLHF
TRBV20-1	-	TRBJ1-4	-	TGCAGCGGGTTGGGGCCAGGGTTTCGGTTTTTT	CSGLGPGFRFF
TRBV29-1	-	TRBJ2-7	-	TGCAGCGTTGTACAGGGTTACGAGCAGTACTTC	CSVVQGYEQYF
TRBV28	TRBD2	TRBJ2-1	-	TGTGCCAGCAGTCCCCTCCACACTAGCGGGTTTGACAATGAGCAGTTCTTC	CASSPLHTSGFDNEQFF
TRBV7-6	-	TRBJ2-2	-	TGTGCCAGCAGCTTAATGAGCGGACAGACCAAGAACACCGGGGAGCTGTTTTTT	CASSLMSGQTKNTGELFF
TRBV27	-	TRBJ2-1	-	TGTGCCAGCAGTTTTCAACAGAAGTACAATGAGCAGTTCTTC	CASSFQQKYNEQFF
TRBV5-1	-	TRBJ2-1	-	TGCGCCAGCAGCTTGGAGCGGACCGGTAGCTCCTACAATGAGCAGTTCTTC	CASSLERTGSSYNEQFF
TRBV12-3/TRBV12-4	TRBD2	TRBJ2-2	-	TGTGCCAGCAGTTATCGTCTAGCGGGGAACACCGGGGAGCTGTTTTTT	CASSYRLAGNTGELFF
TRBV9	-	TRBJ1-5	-	TGTGCCAGCAGCGCGGGAGGTCAACAGCCCCAGCATTTT	CASSAGGQQPQHF
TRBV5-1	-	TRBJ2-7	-	TGCGCCAGTCAGCTTAGGCGGGACGGGACCTACGAGCAGTACTTC	CASQLRRDGTYEQYF
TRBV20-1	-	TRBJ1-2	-	TGCAGTGCAAAAGAGGGGGTTACCTATGGCTACACCTTC	CSAKEGVTYGYTF
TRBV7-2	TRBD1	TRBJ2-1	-	TGTGCCAGCAGCCCGGGACAGGGGTTTCAGAATGAGCAGTTCTTC	CASSPGQGFQNEQFF
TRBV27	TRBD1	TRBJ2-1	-	TGTGCCAGCGGGACAGCCTACAATGAGCAGTTCTTC	CASGTAYNEQFF
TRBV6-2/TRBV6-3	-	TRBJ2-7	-	TGTGCCAGCAGTTATCCCCCCACAAGGGACTTTGGGAGCGAGCAGTACTTC	CASSYPPTRDFGSEQYF
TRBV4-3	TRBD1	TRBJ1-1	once	TGCGCCAGCAGCCAAGCGTCGACAGGGCTGGGAGCTGAAGCTTTCTTT	CASSQASTGLGAEAFF
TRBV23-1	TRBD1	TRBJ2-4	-	TGCGCCAGCACCCCCTCGGTGGGACAGTTTGGCAAAAACATTCAGTACTTC	CASTPSVGQFGKNIQYF
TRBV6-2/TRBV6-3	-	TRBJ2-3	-	TGTGCCAGCAGTTACGAACCCCGGAGGGATACGCAGTATTTT	CASSYEPRRDTQYF
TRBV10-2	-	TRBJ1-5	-	TGCGCCAGCAGTGCGATGGGGCGCGGAGGCAATCAGCCCCAGCATTTT	CASSAMGRGGNQPQHF
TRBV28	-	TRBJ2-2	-	TGTGCCAGCATGTTGACCGGGGAGCTGTTTTTT	CASMLTGELFF
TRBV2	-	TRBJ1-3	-	TGTGCCAGCAGTGATTACAGCTCTGGAAACACCATATATTTT	CASSDYSSGNTIYF
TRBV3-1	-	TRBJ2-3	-	TGTGCCAGCAGCCAAGATTGGGGCGGGAGCACAGATACGCAGTATTTT	CASSQDWGGSTDTQYF
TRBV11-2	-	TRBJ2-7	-	TGTGCCAGCAGCCGGAGTAGCTACGAGCAGTACTTC	CASSRSSYEQYF
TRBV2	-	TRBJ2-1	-	TGTGCCAGCAGGGGCAATGAGCAGTTCTTC	CASRGNEQFF
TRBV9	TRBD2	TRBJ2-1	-	TGTGCCAGCAGCGTTAGCGGGAGAGGGGACAATGAGCAGTTCTTC	CASSVSGRGDNEQFF
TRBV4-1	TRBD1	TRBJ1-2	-	TGCGCCAGCAGCCTTGACAGGGGCCGGGACTATGGCTACACCTTC	CASSLDRGRDYGYTF
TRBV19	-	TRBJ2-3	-	TGTGCCAGTAGTATGGAGGGAGCAGTTACTTATACGCAGTATTTT	CASSMEGAVTYTQYF
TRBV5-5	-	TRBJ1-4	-	TGTGCCAGCAGCTTAGGGGACCGGTTAGGAAAACTGTTTTTT	CASSLGDRLGKLFF
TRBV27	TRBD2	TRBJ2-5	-	TGTGCCAGCAGTTCGAGGACTAGCGGGGGACAACAAGAGACCCAGTACTTC	CASSSRTSGGQQETQYF
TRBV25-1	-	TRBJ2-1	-	TGTGCCAGCAGTGACAGGGGTAATGAGCAGTTCTTC	CASSDRGNEQFF
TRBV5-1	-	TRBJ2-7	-	TGCGCCAGCAGCTCTCAAGGGTTCTACGAGCAGTACTTC	CASSSQGFYEQYF
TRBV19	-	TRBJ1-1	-	TGTGCCAGTAGTGCTCGGGCACAGGTGAACACTGAAGCTTTCTTT	CASSARAQVNTEAFF
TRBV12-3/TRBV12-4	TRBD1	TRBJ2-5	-	TGTGCCAGCAGTCCCAGACAGGGTGGAACGGAGACCCAGTACTTC	CASSPRQGGTETQYF
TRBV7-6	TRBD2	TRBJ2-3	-	TGTGCCAGCAGACTCGGGACTAGCGGCACAGATACGCAGTATTTT	CASRLGTSGTDTQYF
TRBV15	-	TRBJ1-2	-	TGTGCCACCAGCACCCCTGGCCGGACCGGCGGAGGCTACACCTTC	CATSTPGRTGGGYTF
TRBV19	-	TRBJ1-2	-	TGTGCCAGTACGGGCAGGATAGATGGCTACACCTTC	CASTGRIDGYTF
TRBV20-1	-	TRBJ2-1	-	TGCAGTGCTCCGCTTGGCGGTCGAGCCAGGATACATGAGCAGTTCTTC	CSAPLGGRARIHEQFF
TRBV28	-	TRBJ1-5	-	TGTGCCAGCGATAGAGGGTCCTTAGTTTTACCCCAGCATTTT	CASDRGSLVLPQHF
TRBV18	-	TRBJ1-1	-	TGTGCCAGCTCACCACCCGACAGCTGGAACACTGAAGCTTTCTTT	CASSPPDSWNTEAFF
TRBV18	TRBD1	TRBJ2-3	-	TGTGCCAGCTCACCACTCAGGGGACAGATCACAGATACGCAGTATTTT	CASSPLRGQITDTQYF